This T cell receptor (beta chain) derives from a study of blood T cell repertoires in COVID-19. Study-wide background: Whether acute or convalescent, the COVID-19 samples came from the United States, Italy and Spain.

Repertoires were generated with immunoSEQ multiplex PCR, while TCRdb's copy carries only in-frame clones and drops some. Among 170,000 or so clones listed, approximately 83% were seen once. The CDR3 contains 16 residues. Looked up from germline, CDR1 is LNHDA and CDR2 is SQIVND (reference sequence). The V end was cut by 5 bases, the J end by 0 bases, with 14 bases between. V is TRBV19 and J is TRBJ1-5; a weak D match, TRBD1 (6 bases). This TCR was recovered from a human donor in a cohort sampled during active COVID-19. The sample comprised peripheral blood. As DNA, the CDR3 is TGTGCCAGTAGTTCAGGGGAGGGCAATAGCAATCAGCCCCAGCATTTT. It translates to CASSSGEGNSNQPQHF.